This entry is about one T cell receptor (beta chain). The data belong to a study of T cell responses to AZD1222 COVID-19 vaccine. CDR3 length equals 17 residues. Trimming removed 2 bases from V and 0 bases from J, with 14 bases in between. Germline CDR1 is LGHDT and CDR2 is YNNKEL (reference sequence). The method was immunoSEQ multiplex PCR; TCRdb's version includes in-frame clones alone and lacks a portion of them. This table has just under 95,000 clones, approximately 91% appearing once. This sequence originates from an adult in good health. The sequencing here drew on peripheral blood, taken on day 0 of AZD1222 vaccination. This sequence joins TRBV3-1 (or the pseudogene TRBV3-2) and TRBJ1-3; TRBD1 might be the D (5 bases). CDR3 in amino acids: CASSQSSTVLSGNTIYF. CDR3 DNA: TGTGCCAGCAGCCAAAGTTCGACAGTCCTCTCTGGAAACACCATATATTTT.